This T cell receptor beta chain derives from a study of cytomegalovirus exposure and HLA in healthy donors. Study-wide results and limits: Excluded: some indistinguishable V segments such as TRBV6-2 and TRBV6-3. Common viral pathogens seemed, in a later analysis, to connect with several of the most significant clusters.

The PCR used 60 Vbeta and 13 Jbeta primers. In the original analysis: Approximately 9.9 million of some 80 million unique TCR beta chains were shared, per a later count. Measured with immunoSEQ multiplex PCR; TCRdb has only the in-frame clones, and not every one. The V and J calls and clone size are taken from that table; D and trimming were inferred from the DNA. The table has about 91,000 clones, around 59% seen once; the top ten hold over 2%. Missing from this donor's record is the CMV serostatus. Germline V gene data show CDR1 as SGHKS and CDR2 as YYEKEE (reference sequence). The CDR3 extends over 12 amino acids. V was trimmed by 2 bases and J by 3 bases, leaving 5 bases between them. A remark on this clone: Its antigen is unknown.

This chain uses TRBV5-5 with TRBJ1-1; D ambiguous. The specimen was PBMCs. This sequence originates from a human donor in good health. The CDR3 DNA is TGTGCCAGCAGCTTAGCGTACACTGAAGCTTTCTTT. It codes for CASSLAYTEAFF.